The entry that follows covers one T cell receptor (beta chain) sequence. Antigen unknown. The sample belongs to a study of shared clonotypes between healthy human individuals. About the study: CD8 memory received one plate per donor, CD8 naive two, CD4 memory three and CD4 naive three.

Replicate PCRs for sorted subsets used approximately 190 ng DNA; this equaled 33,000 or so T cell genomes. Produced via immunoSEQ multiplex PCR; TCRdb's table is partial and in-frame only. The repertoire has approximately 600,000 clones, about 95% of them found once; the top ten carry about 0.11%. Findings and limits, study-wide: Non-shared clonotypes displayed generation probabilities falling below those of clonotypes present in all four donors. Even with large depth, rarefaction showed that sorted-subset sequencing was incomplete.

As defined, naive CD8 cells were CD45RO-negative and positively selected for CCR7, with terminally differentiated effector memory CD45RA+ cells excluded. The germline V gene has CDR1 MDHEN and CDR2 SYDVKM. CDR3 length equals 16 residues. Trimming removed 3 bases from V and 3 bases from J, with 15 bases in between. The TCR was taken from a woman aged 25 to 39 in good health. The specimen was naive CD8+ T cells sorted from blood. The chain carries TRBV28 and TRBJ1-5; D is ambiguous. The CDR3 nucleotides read TGTGCCAGCAGTTTGGTCGGCGCAGGTTTCAATCAGCCCCAGCATTTT. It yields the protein CASSLVGAGFNQPQHF.